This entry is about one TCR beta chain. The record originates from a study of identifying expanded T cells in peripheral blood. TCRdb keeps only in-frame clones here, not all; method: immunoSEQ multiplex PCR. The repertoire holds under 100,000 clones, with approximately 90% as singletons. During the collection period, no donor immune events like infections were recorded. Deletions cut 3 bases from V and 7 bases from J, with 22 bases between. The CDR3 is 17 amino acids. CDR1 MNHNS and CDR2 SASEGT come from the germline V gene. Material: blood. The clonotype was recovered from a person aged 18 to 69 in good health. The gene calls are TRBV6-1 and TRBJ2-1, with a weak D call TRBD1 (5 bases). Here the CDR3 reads CASSEDILFTLQNEQFF. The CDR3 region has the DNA TGTGCCAGCAGTGAGGACATCCTTTTTACGCTTCAGAATGAGCAGTTCTTC.